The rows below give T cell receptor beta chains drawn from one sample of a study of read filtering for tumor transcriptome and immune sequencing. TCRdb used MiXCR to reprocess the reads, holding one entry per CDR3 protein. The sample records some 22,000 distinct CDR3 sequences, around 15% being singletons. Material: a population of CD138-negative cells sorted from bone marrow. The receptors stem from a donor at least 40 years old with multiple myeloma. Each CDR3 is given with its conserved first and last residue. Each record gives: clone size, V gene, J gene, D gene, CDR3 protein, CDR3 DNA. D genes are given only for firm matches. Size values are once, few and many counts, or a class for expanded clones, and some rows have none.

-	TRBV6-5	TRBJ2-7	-	CASSPPSGSGGRLYEQYF	TGTGCCAGCAGTCCCCCCTCGGGTAGCGGAGGGAGGTTGTACGAGCAGTACTTC
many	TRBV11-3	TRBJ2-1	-	CASSLEGTRPFNEQFF	TGTGCCAGCAGCTTAGAGGGGACCAGGCCCTTCAATGAGCAGTTCTTC
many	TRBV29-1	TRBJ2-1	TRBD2	CSAQPGLAITYEQFF	TGCAGCGCCCAGCCGGGACTAGCTATTACATATGAGCAGTTCTTC
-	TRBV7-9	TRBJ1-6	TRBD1	CASSAGQGTSYNSPLHF	TGTGCCAGCAGCGCCGGACAGGGAACTTCCTATAATTCACCCCTCCACTTT
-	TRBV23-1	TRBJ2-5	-	CASSLNLGLEGKSTQETQYF	TGCGCCAGCAGTCTCAATCTTGGGTTAGAGGGAAAATCTACGCAAGAGACCCAGTACTTC
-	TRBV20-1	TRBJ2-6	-	CSAPGTGANVLTF	TGCAGTGCTCCTGGGACTGGGGCCAACGTCCTGACTTTC
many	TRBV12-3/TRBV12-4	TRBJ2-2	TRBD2	CASSSRGFLAGTANTGELFF	TGTGCCAGCAGTTCCCGCGGGTTCCTAGCGGGCACAGCGAACACCGGGGAGCTGTTTTTT
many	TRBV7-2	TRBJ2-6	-	CASSSQSSGANVLTF	TGTGCCAGCAGCTCTCAGAGCTCTGGGGCCAACGTCCTGACTTTC
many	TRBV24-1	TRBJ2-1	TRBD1	CATSGETGPVYNEQFF	TGTGCCACCAGTGGGGAGACAGGGCCTGTCTACAATGAGCAGTTCTTC
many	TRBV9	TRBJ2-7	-	CASSVEGNPSEQYF	TGTGCCAGCAGCGTAGAAGGTAACCCCTCCGAGCAGTACTTC
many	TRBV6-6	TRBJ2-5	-	CASSLGRGGYQETQYF	TGTGCCAGCAGTTTAGGCAGGGGCGGGTACCAAGAGACCCAGTACTTC
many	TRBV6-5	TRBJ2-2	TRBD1	CASSRQGAMSGELFF	TGTGCCAGCAGTAGACAGGGGGCGATGTCCGGGGAGCTGTTTTTT
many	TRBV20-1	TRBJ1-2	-	CSASGTSPGGYTF	TGCAGTGCTTCTGGGACATCACCCGGCGGCTACACCTTC
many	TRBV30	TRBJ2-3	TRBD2	CAWSLAGADTQYF	TGTGCCTGGAGTCTAGCGGGAGCTGATACGCAGTATTTT
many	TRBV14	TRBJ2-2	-	CASSQGLQVTGELFF	TGTGCCAGCAGCCAAGGTCTACAGGTCACCGGGGAGCTGTTTTTT
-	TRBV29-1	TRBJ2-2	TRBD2	CSVRGPAGATGELSF	TGCAGCGTCCGAGGACCAGCGGGGGCCACCGGGGAGCTGTCTTTT
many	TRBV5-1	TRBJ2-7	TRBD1	CASSPGTGNGEQYF	TGCGCCAGCAGCCCCGGGACAGGGAACGGCGAGCAGTACTTC
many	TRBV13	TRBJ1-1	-	CASSPAGSPGAFF	TGTGCCAGCAGCCCCGCGGGCAGCCCTGGAGCTTTCTTT
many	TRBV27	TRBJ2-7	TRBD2	CASSLRSSGRDEQYF	TGTGCCAGCAGTTTACGGAGTAGCGGGAGAGATGAGCAGTACTTC
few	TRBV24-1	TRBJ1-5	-	CATSGQPQHF	TGTGCCACCAGTGGCCAGCCCCAGCATTTT
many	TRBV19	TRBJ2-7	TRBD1	CASSVDATGVIYEQYF	TGTGCCAGCTCCGTGGACGCGACAGGGGTCATCTACGAGCAGTACTTC
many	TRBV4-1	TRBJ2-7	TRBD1	CASSQVTGDGSYEQYF	TGCGCCAGCAGCCAAGTTACAGGGGATGGATCCTACGAGCAGTACTTC
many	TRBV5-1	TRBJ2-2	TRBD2	CASSFRTSPVEELFF	TGCGCCAGCAGCTTCCGGACTAGCCCGGTGGAGGAGCTGTTTTTT
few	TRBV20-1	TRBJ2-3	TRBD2	CSARVLAGEIDTQYF	TGCAGTGCTAGAGTCCTAGCGGGAGAAATCGATACGCAGTATTTT
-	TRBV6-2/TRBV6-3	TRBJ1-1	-	CASSKSWNTEAFF	TGTGCCAGCAGTAAGTCTTGGAACACTGAAGCTTTCTTT
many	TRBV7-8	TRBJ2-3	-	CASSLVEATDTQYF	TGTGCCAGCAGCTTAGTCGAGGCCACAGATACGCAGTATTTT
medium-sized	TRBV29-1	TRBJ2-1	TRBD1	CSVEIWDSHYKGQFF	TGCAGCGTTGAAATTTGGGACAGCCACTACAAGGGGCAGTTCTTC
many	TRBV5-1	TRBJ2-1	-	CASSKAGGDQSNNEQFF	TGCGCCAGCAGCAAGGCAGGGGGGGACCAATCCAACAATGAGCAGTTCTTC
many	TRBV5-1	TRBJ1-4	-	CASSLDGQNEKLFF	TGCGCCAGCAGCTTGGACGGACAAAATGAAAAACTGTTTTTT
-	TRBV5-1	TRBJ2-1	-	CASSHEGDSYNEQFF	TGCGCCAGCAGCCATGAGGGGGATTCCTACAATGAGCAGTTCTTC
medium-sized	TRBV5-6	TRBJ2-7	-	CASSLAGNRGEQYF	TGTGCCAGCAGCTTGGCCGGGAACCGGGGCGAGCAGTACTTC
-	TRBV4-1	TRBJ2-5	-	CASSQEGRAEETQYF	TGCGCCAGCAGCCAAGAGGGCAGGGCGGAGGAGACCCAGTACTTC
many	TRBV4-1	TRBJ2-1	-	CASSQPTGRSYNEQFF	TGCGCCAGCAGCCAGCCTACGGGACGTAGCTACAATGAGCAGTTCTTC
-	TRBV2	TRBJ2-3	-	CASSEEDTQYF	TGTGCCAGCAGCGAGGAAGATACGCAGTATTTT
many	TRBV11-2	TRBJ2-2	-	CASSIFPRSGELFF	TGTGCCAGCAGCATATTCCCTAGGTCCGGGGAGCTGTTTTTT
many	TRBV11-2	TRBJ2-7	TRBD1	CASSSGQGLAYEQYF	TGTGCCAGCAGCTCAGGACAGGGTCTAGCCTACGAGCAGTACTTC
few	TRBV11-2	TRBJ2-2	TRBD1	CASSAGTGRWAGELFF	TGTGCCAGCAGCGCCGGGACAGGGAGGTGGGCCGGGGAGCTGTTTTTT
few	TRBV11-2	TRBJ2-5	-	CASSVQETQYF	TGTGCCAGCAGCGTCCAAGAGACCCAGTACTTC
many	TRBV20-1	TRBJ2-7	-	CSAPPEVGVNEQYF	TGCAGCGCCCCGCCGGAGGTTGGAGTGAACGAGCAGTACTTC
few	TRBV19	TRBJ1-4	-	CASLPGSTNEKLFF	TGTGCCAGCCTCCCTGGATCAACTAATGAAAAACTGTTTTTT